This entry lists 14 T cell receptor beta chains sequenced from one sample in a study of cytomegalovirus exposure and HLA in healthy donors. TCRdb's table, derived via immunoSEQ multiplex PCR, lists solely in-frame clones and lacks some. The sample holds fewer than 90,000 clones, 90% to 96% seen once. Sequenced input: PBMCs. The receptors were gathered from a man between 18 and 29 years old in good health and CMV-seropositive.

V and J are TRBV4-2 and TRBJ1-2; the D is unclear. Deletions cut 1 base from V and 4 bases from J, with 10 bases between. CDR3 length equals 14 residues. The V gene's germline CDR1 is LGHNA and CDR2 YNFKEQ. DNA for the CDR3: TGTGCCAGCAGCCAAGCTGAGGTCTCCTATGGCTACACCTTC. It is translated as CASSQAEVSYGYTF.

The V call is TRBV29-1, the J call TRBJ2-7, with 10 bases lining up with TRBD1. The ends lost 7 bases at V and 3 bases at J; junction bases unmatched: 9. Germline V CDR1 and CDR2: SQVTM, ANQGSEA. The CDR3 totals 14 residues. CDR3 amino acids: CSALGDRGIYEQYF. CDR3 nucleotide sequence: TGCAGCGCCCTCGGGGACAGGGGTATCTACGAGCAGTACTTC.

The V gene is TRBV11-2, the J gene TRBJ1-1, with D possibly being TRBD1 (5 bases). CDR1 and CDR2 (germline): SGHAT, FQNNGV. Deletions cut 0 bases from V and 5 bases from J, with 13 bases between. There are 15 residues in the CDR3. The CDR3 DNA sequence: TGTGCCAGCAGCTTAGAGGGAGGTCGGGGGACTGAAGCTTTCTTT. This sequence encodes CASSLEGGRGTEAFF. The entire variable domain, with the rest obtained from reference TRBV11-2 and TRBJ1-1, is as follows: EAGVAQSPRYKIIEKRQSVAFWCNPISGHATLYWYQQILGQGPKLLIQFQNNGVVDDSQLPKDRFSAERLKGVDSTLKIQPAKLEDSAVYLCASSLEGGRGTEAFFGQGTRLTVV.

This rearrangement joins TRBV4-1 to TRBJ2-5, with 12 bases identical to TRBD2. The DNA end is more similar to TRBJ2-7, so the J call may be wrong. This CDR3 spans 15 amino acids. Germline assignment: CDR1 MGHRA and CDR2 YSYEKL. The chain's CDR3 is CASSQGLAGSYEQYF. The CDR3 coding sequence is TGCGCCAGCAGCCAGGGACTAGCGGGCTCCTACGAGCAGTACTTC.

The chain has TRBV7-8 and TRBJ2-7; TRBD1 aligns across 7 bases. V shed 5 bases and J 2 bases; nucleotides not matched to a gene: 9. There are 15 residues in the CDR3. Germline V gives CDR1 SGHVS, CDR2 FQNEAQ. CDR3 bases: TGTGCCAGCAGCGGGACAGTCCCAGGAGCCTACGAGCAGTACTTC. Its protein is CASSGTVPGAYEQYF.

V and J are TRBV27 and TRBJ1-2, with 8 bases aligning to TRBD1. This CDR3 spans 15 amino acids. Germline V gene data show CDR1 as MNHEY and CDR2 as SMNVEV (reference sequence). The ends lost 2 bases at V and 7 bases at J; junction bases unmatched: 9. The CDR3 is CASSLVAGGAAGYTF. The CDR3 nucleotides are TGTGCCAGCAGTTTAGTAGCAGGGGGCGCGGCTGGCTACACCTTC.

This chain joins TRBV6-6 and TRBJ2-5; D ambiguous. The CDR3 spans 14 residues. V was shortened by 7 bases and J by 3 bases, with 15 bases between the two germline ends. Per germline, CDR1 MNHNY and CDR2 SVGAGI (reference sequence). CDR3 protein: CASTDPPGKETQYF. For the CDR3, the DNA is TGTGCCAGCACCGACCCCCCGGGTAAAGAGACCCAGTACTTC.

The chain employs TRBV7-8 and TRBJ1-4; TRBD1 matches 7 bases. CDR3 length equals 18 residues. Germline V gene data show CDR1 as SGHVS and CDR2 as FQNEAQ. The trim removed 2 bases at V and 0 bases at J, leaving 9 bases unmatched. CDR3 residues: CASSLLGTALATNEKLFF. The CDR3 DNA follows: TGTGCCAGCAGCTTACTCGGGACAGCTCTGGCAACTAATGAAAAACTGTTTTTT.

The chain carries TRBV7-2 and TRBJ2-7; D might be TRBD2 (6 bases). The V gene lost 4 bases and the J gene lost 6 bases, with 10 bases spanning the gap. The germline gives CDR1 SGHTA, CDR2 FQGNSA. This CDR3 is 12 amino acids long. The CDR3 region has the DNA TGTGCCAGCAGCTGGAGGGGAAGCGAGCAGTACTTC. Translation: CASSWRGSEQYF.

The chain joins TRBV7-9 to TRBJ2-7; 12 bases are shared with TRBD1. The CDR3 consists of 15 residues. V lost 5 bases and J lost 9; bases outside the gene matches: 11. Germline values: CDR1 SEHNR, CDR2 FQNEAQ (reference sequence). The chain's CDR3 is CASSTSGQGAARQYF. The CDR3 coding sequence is TGTGCCAGCAGCACCTCGGGACAGGGGGCGGCTCGGCAGTACTTC.

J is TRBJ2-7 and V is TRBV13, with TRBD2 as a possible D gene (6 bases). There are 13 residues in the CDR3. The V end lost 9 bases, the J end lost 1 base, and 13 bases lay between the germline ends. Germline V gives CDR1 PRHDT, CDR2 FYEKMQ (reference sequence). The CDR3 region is CASTRGTSYEQYF. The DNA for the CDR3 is TGTGCCAGTACGCGGGGTACGTCCTACGAGCAGTACTTC. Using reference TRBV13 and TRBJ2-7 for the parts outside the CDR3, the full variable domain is AAGVIQSPRHLIKEKRETATLKCYPIPRHDTVYWYQQGPGQDPQFLISFYEKMQSDKGSIPDRFSAQQFSDYHSELNMSSLELGDSALYFCASTRGTSYEQYFGPGTRLTVT.

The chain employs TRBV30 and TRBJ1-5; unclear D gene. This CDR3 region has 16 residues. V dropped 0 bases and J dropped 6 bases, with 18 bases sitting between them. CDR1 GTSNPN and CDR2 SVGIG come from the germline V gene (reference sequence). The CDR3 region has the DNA TGTGCCTGGAGTGTACCCCCCGGATTAGCGTCTCAGCCCCAGCATTTT. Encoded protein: CAWSVPPGLASQPQHF.

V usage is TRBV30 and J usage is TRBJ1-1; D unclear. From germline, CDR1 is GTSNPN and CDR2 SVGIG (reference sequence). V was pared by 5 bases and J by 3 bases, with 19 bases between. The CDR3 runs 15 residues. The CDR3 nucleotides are TGTGCCTGGGGGTGGATAGGGAAGGAGGACACTGAAGCTTTCTTT. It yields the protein CAWGWIGKEDTEAFF.

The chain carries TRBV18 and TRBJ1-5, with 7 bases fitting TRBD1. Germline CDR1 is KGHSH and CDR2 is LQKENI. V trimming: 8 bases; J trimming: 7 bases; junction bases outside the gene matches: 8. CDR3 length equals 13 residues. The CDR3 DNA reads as TGTGCCAGCGTAACAGGGGAAGGACAGCCCCAGCATTTT. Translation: CASVTGEGQPQHF.